This paragraph covers one TCR beta chain sequence. Its specific antigen is unknown. There are no base qualities to consult, and no much larger clone falls within one base. The Qiagen DNeasy kit was used to extract genomic DNA from unsorted PBMCs and from the negatively selected CD4+ and CD8+ fractions. TCR beta CDR3 regions were amplified by immunoSEQ multiplex PCR using primers annealing to V and J segments. A synthetic immune receptor repertoire was used to minimize amplification bias, and any remaining bias was removed computationally after sequencing. In the source study's methods: Repertoire diversity was quantified as the Shannon entropy index using custom Python scripts. Unsorted, CD4+ and CD8+ repertoires were examined separately, except in combined analyses, for which CD4+ and CD8+ sequences were merged in silico. A clone counted as expanded when the clone's frequency after treatment rose at least 2-fold relative to C1D1, and clones undetected at baseline were given a pseudocount of 0.5. Singleton clones were defined as clones with 0 or 1 copy at C1D1, and non-singleton clones were defined as clones with 2 or more copies. Clones expanded in unsorted samples were labelled as CD4+, CD8+ or unknown by matching protein sequences in sorted samples from the same patient. Wilcoxon tests on paired samples were used to test changes in diversity from C1D1 to C4D1. TCRdb stores this immuneACCESS table with in-frame sequences only. Part of the clones is absent; in the studies checked, under half of the shortfall reflects unresolved V genes, and no reason is known for the rest. V, J and clone size are taken as reported in that table, and D and trimming were inferred from the DNA itself. The sample table records about 34,000 clones; around 76% of these occur just once. The top ten clonotypes cover about 16% of the sample.

CDR1 is given as SGHDT and CDR2 as YYEEEE, both from the germline V gene. V sheds 2 bases and J sheds 3 bases, leaving 6 bases between their ends. The CDR3, from cysteine to phenylalanine, totals 13 residues. The kept DNA is CDR3 alone, 39 bases in frame from the first base. This entry comes from a study of PD-1 blockade in classical Hodgkin lymphoma (dated by TCRdb to the early 2020s). As for the study more broadly: Nivolumab dosing was 3 mg/kg intravenously every 2 weeks, continuing until either disease progression or unacceptable toxicity. The study used CyTOF and TCR beta sequencing to define a peripheral blood immune signature of response to PD-1 blockade in classical Hodgkin lymphoma.

This specimen's time point label, per the study, means: cycle 2 day 1 (C2D1) of nivolumab. Every trial patient had relapsed following autologous stem cell transplantation, and prior brentuximab vedotin exposure was what differed among cohorts A, B and C. A total of roughly 60 patients with relapsed/refractory classical Hodgkin lymphoma made up the trial cohort, and each patient's best overall response was complete response, partial response or progressive disease. Trial patients were treated with single-agent nivolumab in the multi-cohort phase II CheckMate 205 trial. An independent review committee assessed best overall response using the 2007 International Working Group response criteria. PBMCs from the trial were collected at three points: immediately before nivolumab initiation (C1D1), and during therapy at cycle 2 day 1 and cycle 4 day 1. Peripheral blood was collected in 8 mL Vacutainer Cell Preparation Tubes, from which PBMCs were isolated by centrifugation and then cryopreserved.

Broad study findings and their caveats: Trial patients achieving complete response had baseline diversity similar to newly diagnosed patients, whereas partial responders and progressors had significantly lower diversity. CD4+ but not CD8+ TCR diversity rose significantly by C4D1 (p=0.0027 vs p=0.16), most apparent in complete responders (p=0.02). Lower diversity was observed in patients in whom nivolumab was started less than 1 year after ASCT, and these patients were excluded from later analyses so that confounding by immune reconstitution would be avoided. Only a single clinical trial cohort was studied, and what caused the repertoire differences, possibly disease activity or prior therapy, remained undefined. Baseline TCR diversity was reported to be lower in newly diagnosed patients than in healthy donors, and even lower in relapsed/refractory patients.

This TCR was sampled from a human donor with classical Hodgkin lymphoma. The specimen comprised peripheral blood mononuclear cells (PBMCs), sampled before the second cycle of nivolumab. This chain is built from TRBV5-6 and TRBJ1-5; no D segment can be confidently identified. The CDR3 reads as follows: CASSFSPNQPQHF. The nucleotide sequence reads as follows: TGTGCCAGCAGCTTTTCGCCCAATCAGCCCCAGCATTTT.